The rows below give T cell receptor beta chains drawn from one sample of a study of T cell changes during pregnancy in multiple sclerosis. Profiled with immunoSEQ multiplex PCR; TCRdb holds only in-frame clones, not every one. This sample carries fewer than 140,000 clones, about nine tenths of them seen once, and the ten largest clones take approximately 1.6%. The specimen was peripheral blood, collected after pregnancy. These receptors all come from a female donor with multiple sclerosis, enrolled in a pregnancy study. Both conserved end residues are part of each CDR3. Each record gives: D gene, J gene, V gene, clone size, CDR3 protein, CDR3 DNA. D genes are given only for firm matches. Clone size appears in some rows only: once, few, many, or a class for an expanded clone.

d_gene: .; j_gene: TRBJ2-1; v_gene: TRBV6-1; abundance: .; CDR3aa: CASSERPSGQVSYEQFF; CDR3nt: TGTGCCAGCAGTGAACGTCCCTCGGGACAAGTATCCTATGAGCAGTTCTTC
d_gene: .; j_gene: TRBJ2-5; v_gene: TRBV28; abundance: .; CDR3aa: CASSLSDQETQYF; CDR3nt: TGTGCCAGCAGTTTGAGCGACCAAGAGACCCAGTACTTC
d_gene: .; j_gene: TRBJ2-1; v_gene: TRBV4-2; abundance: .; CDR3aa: CASSPGALSYNEQFF; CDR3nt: TGTGCCAGCTCGCCTGGGGCCCTCTCCTACAATGAGCAGTTCTTC
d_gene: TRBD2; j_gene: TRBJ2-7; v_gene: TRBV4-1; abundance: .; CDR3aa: CASSQEVAGGPVKQYF; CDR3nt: TGCGCCAGCAGCCAAGAAGTGGCGGGGGGGCCTGTTAAGCAGTACTTC
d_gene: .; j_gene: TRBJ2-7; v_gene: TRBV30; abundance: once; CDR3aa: CAWRRGSYEQYF; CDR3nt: TGTGCCTGGAGAAGGGGTTCCTACGAGCAGTACTTC
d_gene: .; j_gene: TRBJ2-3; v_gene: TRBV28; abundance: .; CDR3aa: CASSRQSTDTQYF; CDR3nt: TGTGCCAGCAGTCGACAGAGCACAGATACGCAGTATTTT
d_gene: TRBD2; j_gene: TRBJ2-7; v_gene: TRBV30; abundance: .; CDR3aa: CAWSDGRFPYEQYF; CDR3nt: TGTGCCTGGAGTGACGGGAGGTTCCCCTACGAGCAGTACTTC
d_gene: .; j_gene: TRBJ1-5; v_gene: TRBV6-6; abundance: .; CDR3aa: CASSYSTGDQPQHF; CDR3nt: TGTGCCAGCAGTTACTCGACAGGCGATCAGCCCCAGCATTTT
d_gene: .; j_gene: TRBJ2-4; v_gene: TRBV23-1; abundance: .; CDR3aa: CASMKTRRGAKNIQYF; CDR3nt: TGCGCCAGTATGAAAACACGGCGGGGAGCCAAAAACATTCAGTACTTC
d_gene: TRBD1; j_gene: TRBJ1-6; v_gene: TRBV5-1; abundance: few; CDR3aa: CASSPGTDSPLHF; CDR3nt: TGCGCCAGCAGCCCTGGGACAGATTCACCCCTCCACTTT
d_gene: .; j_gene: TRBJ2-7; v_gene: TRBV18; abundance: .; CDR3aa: CASSPDSFGNEQYF; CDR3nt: TGTGCCAGCTCACCGGACAGTTTCGGGAACGAGCAGTACTTC
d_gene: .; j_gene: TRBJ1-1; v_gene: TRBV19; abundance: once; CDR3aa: CASSIRDTNTEAFF; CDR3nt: TGTGCCAGTAGTATCAGAGACACTAACACTGAAGCTTTCTTT
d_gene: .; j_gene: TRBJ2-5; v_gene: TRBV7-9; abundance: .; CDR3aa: CASSLEQYQETQYF; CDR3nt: TGTGCCAGCAGCTTAGAACAGTACCAAGAGACCCAGTACTTC
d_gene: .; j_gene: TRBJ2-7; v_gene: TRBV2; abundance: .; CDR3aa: CASSETTVTYEQYF; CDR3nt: TGTGCCAGCAGTGAAACTACGGTGACCTACGAGCAGTACTTC
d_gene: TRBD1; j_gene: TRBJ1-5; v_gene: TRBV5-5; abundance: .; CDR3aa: CASSFSSGTGGRSNQPQHF; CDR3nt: TGTGCCAGCAGCTTCTCCAGTGGGACAGGGGGCAGGAGCAATCAGCCCCAGCATTTT
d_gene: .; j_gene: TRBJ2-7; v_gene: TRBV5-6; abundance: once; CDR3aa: CASSLVGQNYEQYF; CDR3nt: TGTGCCAGCAGCTTGGTTGGTCAGAACTACGAGCAGTACTTC
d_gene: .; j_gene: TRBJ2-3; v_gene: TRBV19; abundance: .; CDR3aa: CASTEGSTDTQYF; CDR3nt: TGTGCCAGTACGGAGGGGAGCACAGATACGCAGTATTTT
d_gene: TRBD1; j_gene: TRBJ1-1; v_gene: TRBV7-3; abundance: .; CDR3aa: CASSLGQGERTFF; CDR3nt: TGTGCCAGCAGCCTTGGACAGGGTGAGCGAACTTTCTTT
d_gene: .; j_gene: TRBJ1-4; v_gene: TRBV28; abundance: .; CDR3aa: CASRTTPTNEKLFF; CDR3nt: TGTGCCAGTAGGACAACGCCCACTAATGAAAAACTGTTTTTT
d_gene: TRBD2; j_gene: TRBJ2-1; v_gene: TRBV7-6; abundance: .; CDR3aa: CASSFSGGSNEQFF; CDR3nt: TGTGCCAGCAGCTTTAGCGGGGGGTCCAATGAGCAGTTCTTC
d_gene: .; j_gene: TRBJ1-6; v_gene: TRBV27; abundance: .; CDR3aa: CASSWRGQVNSPLHF; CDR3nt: TGTGCCAGCAGTTGGAGAGGGCAGGTTAATTCACCCCTCCACTTT
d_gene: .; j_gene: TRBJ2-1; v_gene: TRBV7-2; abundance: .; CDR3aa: CASSLGLRENEQFF; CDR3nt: TGTGCCAGCAGCTTAGGATTGAGGGAAAATGAGCAGTTCTTC
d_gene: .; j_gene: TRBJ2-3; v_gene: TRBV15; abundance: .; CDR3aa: CATSRDRLARTDTQYF; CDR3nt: TGTGCCACCAGCAGAGATCGTCTAGCGCGCACAGATACGCAGTATTTT
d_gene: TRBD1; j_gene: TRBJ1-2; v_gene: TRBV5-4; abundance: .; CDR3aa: CASSRTGVVGTF; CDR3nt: TGTGCCAGCAGCCGGACAGGGGTTGTGGGCACCTTC
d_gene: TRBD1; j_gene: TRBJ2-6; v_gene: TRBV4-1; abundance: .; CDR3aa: CASSQDPGQGVLGANVLTF; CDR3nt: TGCGCCAGCAGCCAAGACCCGGGACAGGGGGTTCTAGGGGCCAACGTCCTGACTTTC
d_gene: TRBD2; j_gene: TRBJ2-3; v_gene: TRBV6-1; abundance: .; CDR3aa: CASSEREGPTDTQYF; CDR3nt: TGTGCCAGCAGTGAGCGGGAGGGCCCCACAGATACGCAGTATTTT
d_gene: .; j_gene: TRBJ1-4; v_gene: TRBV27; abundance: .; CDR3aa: CASSLWSPGSLDEKLFF; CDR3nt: TGTGCCAGCAGTTTATGGTCCCCCGGGAGCCTTGATGAAAAACTGTTTTTT
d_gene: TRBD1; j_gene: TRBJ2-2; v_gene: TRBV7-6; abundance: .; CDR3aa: CASSVQGARGTGELFF; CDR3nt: TGTGCCAGCAGCGTACAGGGGGCCCGGGGAACCGGGGAGCTGTTTTTT
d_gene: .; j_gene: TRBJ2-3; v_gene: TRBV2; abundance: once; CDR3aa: CASSSVAPTDTQYF; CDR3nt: TGTGCCAGCAGTTCAGTAGCGCCCACAGATACGCAGTATTTT
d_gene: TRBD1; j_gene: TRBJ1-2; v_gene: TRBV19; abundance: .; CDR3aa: CASTDRTYGYTF; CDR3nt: TGTGCCAGCACGGACAGGACCTATGGCTACACCTTC
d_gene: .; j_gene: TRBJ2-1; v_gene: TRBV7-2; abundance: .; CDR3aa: CASRASGFYNEQFF; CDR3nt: TGTGCCAGCAGAGCATCGGGGTTCTACAATGAGCAGTTCTTC
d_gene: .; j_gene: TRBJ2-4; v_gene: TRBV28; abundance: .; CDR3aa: CASSTVNTGKNIQYF; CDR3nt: TGTGCCAGCAGTACAGTCAACACAGGCAAAAACATTCAGTACTTC
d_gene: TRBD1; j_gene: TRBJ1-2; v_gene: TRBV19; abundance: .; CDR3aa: CASSPTGARAYGYTF; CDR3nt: TGTGCCAGTAGTCCCACAGGGGCACGGGCCTATGGCTACACCTTC
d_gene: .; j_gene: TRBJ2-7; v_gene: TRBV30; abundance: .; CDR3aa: CAWTGGYEQYF; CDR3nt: TGTGCCTGGACGGGTGGCTACGAGCAGTACTTC
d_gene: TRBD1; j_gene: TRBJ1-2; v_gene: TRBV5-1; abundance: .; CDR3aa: CASSLAGDSYGYTF; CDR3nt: TGCGCCAGCAGCTTGGCGGGGGACAGCTATGGCTACACCTTC
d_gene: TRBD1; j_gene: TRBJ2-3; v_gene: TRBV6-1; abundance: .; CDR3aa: CASSAGTAPSTDTQYF; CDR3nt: TGTGCCAGCAGTGCTGGGACAGCACCTAGCACAGATACGCAGTATTTT
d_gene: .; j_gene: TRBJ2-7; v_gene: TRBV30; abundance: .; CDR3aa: CAWTVGSSYEQYF; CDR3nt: TGTGCCTGGACCGTCGGGAGTTCCTACGAGCAGTACTTC
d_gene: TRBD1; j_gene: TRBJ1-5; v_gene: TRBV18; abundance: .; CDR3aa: CASSPPGQAGNQPQHF; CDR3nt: TGTGCCAGCTCACCTCCAGGACAGGCGGGCAATCAGCCCCAGCATTTT
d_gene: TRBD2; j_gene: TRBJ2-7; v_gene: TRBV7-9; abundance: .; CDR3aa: CASSPPLAGAPYEQYF; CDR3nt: TGTGCCAGCAGCCCGCCTCTAGCGGGAGCCCCCTACGAGCAGTACTTC
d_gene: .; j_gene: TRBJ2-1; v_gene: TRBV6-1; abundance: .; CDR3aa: CATPTGYNEQFF; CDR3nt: TGTGCCACTCCTACAGGGTACAATGAGCAGTTCTTC
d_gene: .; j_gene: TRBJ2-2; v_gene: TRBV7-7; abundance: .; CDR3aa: CASSLYSTGELFF; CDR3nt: TGTGCCAGCAGCTTATACTCCACCGGGGAGCTGTTTTTT
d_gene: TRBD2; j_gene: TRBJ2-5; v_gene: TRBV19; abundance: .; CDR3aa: CASSKETSVGGTQYF; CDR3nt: TGTGCCAGTAGTAAGGAGACTAGCGTCGGCGGGACCCAGTACTTC
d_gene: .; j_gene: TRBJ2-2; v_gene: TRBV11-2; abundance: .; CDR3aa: CASSLRLYTGELFF; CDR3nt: TGTGCCAGCAGCTTAAGACTTTACACCGGGGAGCTGTTTTTT
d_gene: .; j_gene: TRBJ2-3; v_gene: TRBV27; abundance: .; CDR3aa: CASSLGLGTDTQYF; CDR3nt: TGTGCCAGCAGTTTGGGACTGGGCACAGATACGCAGTATTTT
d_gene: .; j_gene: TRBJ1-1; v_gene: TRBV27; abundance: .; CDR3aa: CASSFPGGEAFF; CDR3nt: TGTGCCAGCAGTTTCCCGGGGGGTGAAGCTTTCTTT
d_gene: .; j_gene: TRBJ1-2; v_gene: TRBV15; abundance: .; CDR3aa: CATSRAPRGTIGGYTF; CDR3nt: TGTGCCACCAGCAGAGCCCCAAGGGGGACAATAGGTGGCTACACCTTC
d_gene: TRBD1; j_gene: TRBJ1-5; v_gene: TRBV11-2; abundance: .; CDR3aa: CASSLGQGVGQPQHF; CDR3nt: TGTGCCAGCAGCTTAGGACAGGGGGTAGGTCAGCCCCAGCATTTT
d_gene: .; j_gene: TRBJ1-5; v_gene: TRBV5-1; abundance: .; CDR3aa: CASSLEGGIGNQPQHF; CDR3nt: TGCGCCAGCAGCTTGGAGGGGGGGATAGGCAATCAGCCCCAGCATTTT
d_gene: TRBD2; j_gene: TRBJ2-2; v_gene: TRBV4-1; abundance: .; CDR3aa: CASSQVGTTPNTGELFF; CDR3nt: TGCGCCAGCAGCCAAGTCGGGACTACCCCGAACACCGGGGAGCTGTTTTTT
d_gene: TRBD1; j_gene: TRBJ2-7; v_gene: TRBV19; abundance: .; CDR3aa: CASSIASDRTGGGAYEQYF; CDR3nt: TGTGCCAGTAGTATTGCCTCTGACCGGACAGGGGGGGGAGCCTACGAGCAGTACTTC
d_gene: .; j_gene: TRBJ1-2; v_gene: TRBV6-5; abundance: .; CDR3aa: CASTRAGVGGYTF; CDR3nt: TGTGCCAGCACCCGGGCGGGGGTAGGTGGCTACACCTTC
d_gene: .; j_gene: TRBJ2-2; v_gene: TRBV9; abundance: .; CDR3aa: CASNKNTGELFF; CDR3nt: TGTGCCAGCAACAAAAACACCGGGGAGCTGTTTTTT